Sequencing of this TCR beta chain was carried out in a study of blood T cell repertoires in COVID-19. Study at large: Samples came from the United States, Italy and Spain, spanning acute and convalescent COVID-19. PBMCs, B-cell-depleted T cells, or T cells provided the cDNA or gDNA that made up the material.

Per the original data handling: The authors estimated nucleated cell counts from reference gene primer amplification. Sequencing used immunoSEQ multiplex PCR; TCRdb keeps in-frame clones, though not all of them. Clone size and V and J calls were adopted from that table, with D and trimming inferred from the DNA. The table has 85,000 to 90,000 clones, about 87% seen once; the top ten hold about 1%. The CDR3 length is 11 residues. The germline V gene encodes CDR1 WSHSY and CDR2 SAAADI. Trimming pared 4 bases from V and 5 bases from J, leaving 2 bases between. The sequencing input was peripheral blood. The sequence derives from a human donor in a cohort sampled during active COVID-19. The chain is built from TRBV10-2 and TRBJ2-2; D not certain. CDR3 protein: CASSATGELFF. The CDR3 nucleotides are TGCGCCAGCAGTGCAACCGGGGAGCTGTTTTTT.